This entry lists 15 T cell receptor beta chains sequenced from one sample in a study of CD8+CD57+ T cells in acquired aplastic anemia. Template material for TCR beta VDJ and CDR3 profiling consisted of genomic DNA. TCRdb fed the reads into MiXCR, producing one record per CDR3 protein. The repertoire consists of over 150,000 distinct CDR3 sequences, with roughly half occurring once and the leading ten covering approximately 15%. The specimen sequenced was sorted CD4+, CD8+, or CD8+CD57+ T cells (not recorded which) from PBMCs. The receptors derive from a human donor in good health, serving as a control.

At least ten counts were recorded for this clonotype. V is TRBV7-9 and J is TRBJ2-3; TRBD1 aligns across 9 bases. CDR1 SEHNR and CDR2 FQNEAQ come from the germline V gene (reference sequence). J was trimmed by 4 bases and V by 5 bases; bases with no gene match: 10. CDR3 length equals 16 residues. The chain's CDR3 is CASSHGTGSIPDTQYF. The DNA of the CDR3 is TGTGCCAGCAGCCACGGGACAGGGTCCATTCCAGATACGCAGTATTTT. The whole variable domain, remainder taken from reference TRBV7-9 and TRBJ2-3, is DTGVSQNPRHKITKRGQNVTFRCDPISEHNRLYWYRQTLGQGPEFLTYFQNEAQLEKSRLLSDRFSAERPKGSFSTLEIQRTEQGDSAMYLCASSHGTGSIPDTQYFGPGTRLTVL.

CDR3 nucleotides: TGTGCCAGCAGCTTAGCTAGCGGTGGGACTAGCTCTGGGGCCAACGTCCTGACTTTC. It encodes CASSLASGGTSSGANVLTF. The V gene is TRBV7-6, the J gene TRBJ2-6, with 8 bases that match TRBD2. After removal of 0 bases from V and 0 bases from J, the junction contained 7 bases not matched to a gene. This CDR3 contains 19 residues. Germline CDR1 SGHVS, CDR2 FNYEAQ.

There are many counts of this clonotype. DNA for the CDR3: TGCAGCGTTGAAACAGGGGCCTCCCCTTACGAGCAGTACTTC. It specifies CSVETGASPYEQYF. V gene TRBV29-1 combines with J gene TRBJ2-7, with 7 bases matching TRBD1. Germline CDR1 and CDR2: SQVTM and ANQGSEA. There are 14 residues in the CDR3. Trimming took 2 bases from V and 4 from J; bases not matched to a gene: 8.

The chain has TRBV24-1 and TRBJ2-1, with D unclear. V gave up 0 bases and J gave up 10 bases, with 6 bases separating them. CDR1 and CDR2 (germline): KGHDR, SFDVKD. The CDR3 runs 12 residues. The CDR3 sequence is CATSDLGREQFF. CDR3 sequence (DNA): TGTGCCACCAGTGATTTGGGACGCGAGCAGTTCTTC.

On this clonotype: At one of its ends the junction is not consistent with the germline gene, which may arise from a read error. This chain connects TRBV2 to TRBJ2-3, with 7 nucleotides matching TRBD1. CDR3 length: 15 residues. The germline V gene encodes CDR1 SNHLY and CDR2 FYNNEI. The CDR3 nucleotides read TGTGTCAGCAGTAGTCGACAGGGAAGCACGGATACGCAGTATTTT. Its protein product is CVSSSRQGSTDTQYF.

CDR3 residues: CASSKLAGLHNEQFF. The CDR3 DNA reads TGTGCCAGTAGTAAACTAGCGGGGTTACACAATGAGCAGTTCTTC. This rearrangement joins TRBV19 to TRBJ2-5; 10 nucleotides line up with TRBD2. The end of the DNA aligns better with TRBJ2-1, so the J call may be wrong. CDR3 length equals 15 residues. Germline-derived CDR1 and CDR2 are LNHDA and SQIVND (reference sequence).

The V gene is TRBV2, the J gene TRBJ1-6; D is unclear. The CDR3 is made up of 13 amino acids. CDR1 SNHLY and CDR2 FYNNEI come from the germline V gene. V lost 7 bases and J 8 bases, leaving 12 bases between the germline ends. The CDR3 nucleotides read TGTGCCAGCAATGACCAGCCTGATTCACCCCTCCACTTT. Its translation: CASNDQPDSPLHF.

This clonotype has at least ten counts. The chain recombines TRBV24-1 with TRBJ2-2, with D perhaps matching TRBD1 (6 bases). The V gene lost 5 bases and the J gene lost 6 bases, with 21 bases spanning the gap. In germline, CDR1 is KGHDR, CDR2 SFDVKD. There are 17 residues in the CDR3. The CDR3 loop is CATSAVIGTRGAGELFF. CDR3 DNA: TGTGCCACCAGTGCCGTCATCGGGACAAGGGGCGCCGGGGAGCTGTTTTTT.

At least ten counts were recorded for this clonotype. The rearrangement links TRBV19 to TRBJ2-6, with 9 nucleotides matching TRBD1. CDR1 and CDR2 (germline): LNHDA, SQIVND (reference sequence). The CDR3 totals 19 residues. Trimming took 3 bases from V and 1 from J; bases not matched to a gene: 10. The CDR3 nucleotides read TGTGCCAGTAGTATCGACGCGGGACAGGGCTTTTCTGGGGCCAACGTCCTGACTTTC. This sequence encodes CASSIDAGQGFSGANVLTF. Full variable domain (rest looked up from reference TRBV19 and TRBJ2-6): DGGITQSPKYLFRKEGQNVTLSCEQNLNHDAMYWYRQDPGQGLRLIYYSQIVNDFQKGDIAEGYSVSREKKESFPLTVTSAQKNPTAFYLCASSIDAGQGFSGANVLTFGAGSRLTVL.

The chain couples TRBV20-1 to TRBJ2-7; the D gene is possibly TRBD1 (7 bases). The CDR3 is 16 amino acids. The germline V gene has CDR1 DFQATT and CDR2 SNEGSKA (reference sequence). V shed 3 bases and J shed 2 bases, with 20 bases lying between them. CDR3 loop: CSASQGGRVGTYEQYF. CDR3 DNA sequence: TGCAGTGCTAGCCAGGGGGGTAGGGTTGGAACCTACGAGCAGTACTTC.

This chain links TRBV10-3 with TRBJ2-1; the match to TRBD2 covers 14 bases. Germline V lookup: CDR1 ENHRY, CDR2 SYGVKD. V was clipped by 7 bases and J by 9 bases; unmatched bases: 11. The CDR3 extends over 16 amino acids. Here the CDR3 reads CAITGETSGGASEQFF. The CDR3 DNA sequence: TGTGCCATCACTGGGGAGACTAGCGGGGGGGCCAGTGAGCAGTTCTTC.

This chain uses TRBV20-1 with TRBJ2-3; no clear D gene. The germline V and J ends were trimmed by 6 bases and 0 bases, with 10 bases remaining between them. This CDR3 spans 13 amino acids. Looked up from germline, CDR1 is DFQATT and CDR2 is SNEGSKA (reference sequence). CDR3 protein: CSAMGPSTDTQYF. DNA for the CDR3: TGCAGTGCCATGGGTCCGAGCACAGATACGCAGTATTTT.

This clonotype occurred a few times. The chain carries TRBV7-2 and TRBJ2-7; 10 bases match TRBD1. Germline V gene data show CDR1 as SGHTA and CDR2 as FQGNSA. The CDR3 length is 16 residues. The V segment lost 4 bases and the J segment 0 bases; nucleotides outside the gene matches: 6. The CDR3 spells CASSWAGTGVSYEQYF. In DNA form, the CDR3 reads TGTGCCAGCAGCTGGGCCGGGACAGGGGTCTCCTACGAGCAGTACTTC.

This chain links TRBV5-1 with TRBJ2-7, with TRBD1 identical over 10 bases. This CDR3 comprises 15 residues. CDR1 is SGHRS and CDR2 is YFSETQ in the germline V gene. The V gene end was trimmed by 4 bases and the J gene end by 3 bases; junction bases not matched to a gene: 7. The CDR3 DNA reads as TGCGCCAGCAGCGCAGGTTGGACAGGGGGCTACGAGCAGTACTTC. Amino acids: CASSAGWTGGYEQYF. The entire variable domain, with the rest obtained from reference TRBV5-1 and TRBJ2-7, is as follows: KAGVTQTPRYLIKTRGQQVTLSCSPISGHRSVSWYQQTPGQGLQFLFEYFSETQRNKGNFPGRFSGRQFSNSRSEMNVSTLELGDSALYLCASSAGWTGGYEQYFGPGTRLTVT.

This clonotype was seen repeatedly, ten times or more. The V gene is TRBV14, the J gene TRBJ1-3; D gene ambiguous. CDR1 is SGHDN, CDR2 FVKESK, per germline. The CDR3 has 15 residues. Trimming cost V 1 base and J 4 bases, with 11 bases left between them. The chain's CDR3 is CASSQVRAEGNTIYF. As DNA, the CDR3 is TGTGCCAGCAGCCAAGTCCGGGCAGAGGGAAACACCATATATTTT. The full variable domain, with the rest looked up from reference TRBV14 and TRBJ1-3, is EAGVTQFPSHSVIEKGQTVTLRCDPISGHDNLYWYRRVMGKEIKFLLHFVKESKQDESGMPNNRFLAERTGGTYSTLKVQPAELEDSGVYFCASSQVRAEGNTIYFGEGSWLTVV.